Listed below are T cell receptor beta chains from one sample, sequenced in a study of T cells in Graves' hyperthyroidism and ophthalmopathy. TCRdb called the multiplex PCR reads again in MiXCR, with one record for every CDR3 protein. Of about 690,000 distinct CDR3 sequences detected, around a sixth appear once; the ten largest clones hold about 16%. The sample consisted of blood. The receptors come from a man in his fifties or sixties with Graves' hyperthyroidism. CDR3s include the opening cysteine and the closing phenylalanine or tryptophan. A D gene is named only where the DNA matches it firmly. Not all rows give a size; the values are once, few, many and, for expanded clones, a class.

abundance: many; v_gene: TRBV10-3; d_gene: TRBD2; j_gene: TRBJ2-7; CDR3aa: CAISPGLPSYEQYF; CDR3nt: TGTGCCATCAGTCCGGGACTACCTTCCTACGAGCAGTACTTC
abundance: NA; v_gene: TRBV7-8; d_gene: NA; j_gene: TRBJ1-5; CDR3aa: CASSRTGFNQPQHF; CDR3nt: TGTGCCAGCAGCCGCACAGGCTTCAATCAGCCCCAGCATTTT
abundance: few; v_gene: TRBV6-5; d_gene: NA; j_gene: TRBJ1-6; CDR3aa: CASSYSMADSYNSPLHF; CDR3nt: TGTGCCAGCAGTTACTCGATGGCGGACTCCTATAATTCACCCCTCCACTTT
abundance: NA; v_gene: TRBV28; d_gene: TRBD1; j_gene: TRBJ2-1; CDR3aa: CAGSFHRGGNEQFF; CDR3nt: TGTGCCGGCAGTTTTCACAGGGGCGGGAATGAGCAGTTCTTC
abundance: many; v_gene: TRBV27; d_gene: TRBD1; j_gene: TRBJ1-1; CDR3aa: CASRTGERTEAFF; CDR3nt: TGTGCCAGTAGGACAGGGGAGCGAACTGAAGCTTTCTTT
abundance: many; v_gene: TRBV11-2; d_gene: NA; j_gene: TRBJ2-5; CDR3aa: CASSLGLLQETQYF; CDR3nt: TGTGCCAGCAGCTTGGGACTTTTACAAGAGACCCAGTACTTC
abundance: few; v_gene: TRBV6-9; d_gene: NA; j_gene: TRBJ1-6; CDR3aa: CASSYPGVPNSPLHF; CDR3nt: TGTGCCAGCAGTTATCCGGGCGTCCCAAATTCACCCCTCCACTTT
abundance: many; v_gene: TRBV19; d_gene: TRBD1; j_gene: TRBJ2-5; CDR3aa: CASSIGQGWETQYF; CDR3nt: TGTGCCAGTAGTATTGGACAGGGTTGGGAGACCCAGTACTTC
abundance: NA; v_gene: TRBV5-1; d_gene: TRBD2; j_gene: TRBJ2-3; CDR3aa: CASRPTSGPTDTQYF; CDR3nt: TGCGCCAGCAGACCGACTAGCGGTCCTACAGATACGCAGTATTTT
abundance: many; v_gene: TRBV20-1; d_gene: TRBD2; j_gene: TRBJ2-3; CDR3aa: CSARGPSGTDTQYF; CDR3nt: TGCAGTGCCCGAGGCCCTAGCGGTACAGATACGCAGTATTTT
abundance: many; v_gene: TRBV19; d_gene: TRBD2; j_gene: TRBJ2-2; CDR3aa: CASSIGLAGGQLNTGELFF; CDR3nt: TGTGCCAGTAGTATAGGTCTAGCGGGAGGCCAACTCAACACCGGGGAGCTGTTTTTT
abundance: many; v_gene: TRBV20-1; d_gene: TRBD2; j_gene: TRBJ2-2; CDR3aa: CSASPRWSSGNTGELFF; CDR3nt: TGCAGTGCTAGTCCCCGATGGTCTAGCGGGAACACCGGGGAGCTGTTTTTT
abundance: NA; v_gene: TRBV27; d_gene: NA; j_gene: TRBJ2-1; CDR3aa: CASSHPGMANEQFF; CDR3nt: TGTGCCAGCAGTCACCCCGGGATGGCGAATGAGCAGTTCTTC
abundance: many; v_gene: TRBV3-1; d_gene: TRBD1; j_gene: TRBJ2-1; CDR3aa: CASSQGTGSEQFF; CDR3nt: TGTGCCAGCAGCCAAGGGACAGGGAGTGAGCAGTTCTTC
abundance: NA; v_gene: TRBV18; d_gene: TRBD1; j_gene: TRBJ2-1; CDR3aa: CASSLRTGGEYNEQFF; CDR3nt: TGTGCCAGCTCACTCAGGACAGGGGGTGAATACAATGAGCAGTTCTTC
abundance: many; v_gene: TRBV6-1; d_gene: NA; j_gene: TRBJ2-7; CDR3aa: CASSPVSYEQYF; CDR3nt: TGTGCCAGCAGCCCTGTTTCCTACGAGCAGTACTTC
abundance: many; v_gene: TRBV6-5; d_gene: TRBD2; j_gene: TRBJ2-7; CDR3aa: CASSYSLAGYYEQYF; CDR3nt: TGTGCCAGCAGTTACTCATTAGCGGGGTACTACGAGCAGTACTTC
abundance: many; v_gene: TRBV19; d_gene: NA; j_gene: TRBJ2-1; CDR3aa: CASSPMASRNNEQFF; CDR3nt: TGTGCCAGTAGTCCCATGGCGTCAAGGAACAATGAGCAGTTCTTC
abundance: NA; v_gene: TRBV24-1; d_gene: TRBD1; j_gene: TRBJ2-1; CDR3aa: CATSDSGTGEMGYSYNEQFF; CDR3nt: TGTGCCACCAGTGATTCCGGGACAGGGGAAATGGGGTACTCCTACAATGAGCAGTTCTTC
abundance: many; v_gene: TRBV11-2; d_gene: TRBD2; j_gene: TRBJ2-7; CDR3aa: CASSLDLLAGNSYEQYF; CDR3nt: TGTGCCAGCAGCTTAGACTTGCTAGCGGGAAACTCCTACGAGCAGTACTTC
abundance: many; v_gene: TRBV11-2; d_gene: TRBD2; j_gene: TRBJ2-4; CDR3aa: CASSLDSGGAKNIQYF; CDR3nt: TGTGCCAGCAGCTTAGACAGCGGGGGAGCCAAAAACATTCAGTACTTC
abundance: NA; v_gene: TRBV14; d_gene: TRBD2; j_gene: TRBJ2-7; CDR3aa: CASSQVGGAEQYF; CDR3nt: TGTGCCAGCAGCCAAGTCGGGGGGGCCGAGCAGTACTTC
abundance: NA; v_gene: TRBV30; d_gene: NA; j_gene: TRBJ2-7; CDR3aa: CAWTVSILHEQYF; CDR3nt: TGTGCCTGGACCGTATCGATTCTCCACGAGCAGTACTTC
abundance: few; v_gene: TRBV15; d_gene: TRBD1; j_gene: TRBJ1-5; CDR3aa: CATSRSRGNQPQHF; CDR3nt: TGTGCCACCAGCAGATCCAGGGGGAATCAGCCCCAGCATTTT
abundance: many; v_gene: TRBV25-1; d_gene: TRBD2; j_gene: TRBJ2-5; CDR3aa: CASRGTSGSPLQETQYF; CDR3nt: TGTGCCAGCAGAGGGACTAGCGGGAGCCCCCTCCAAGAGACCCAGTACTTC
abundance: NA; v_gene: TRBV7-9; d_gene: TRBD1; j_gene: TRBJ2-7; CDR3aa: CASSTTGGAAYEQYF; CDR3nt: TGTGCCAGCAGTACAACAGGGGGCGCGGCCTACGAGCAGTACTTC
abundance: NA; v_gene: TRBV29-1; d_gene: TRBD2; j_gene: TRBJ2-1; CDR3aa: CSVDSLAGANEQFF; CDR3nt: TGCAGCGTTGACAGCCTAGCGGGAGCCAATGAGCAGTTCTTC
abundance: NA; v_gene: TRBV24-1; d_gene: NA; j_gene: TRBJ2-3; CDR3aa: CATKSTSTDTQYF; CDR3nt: TGTGCCACCAAGTCAACTAGCACAGATACGCAGTATTTT
abundance: many; v_gene: TRBV7-3; d_gene: TRBD1; j_gene: TRBJ1-6; CDR3aa: CASRQGTGGSPLHF; CDR3nt: TGTGCCAGCAGACAAGGGACAGGGGGTTCACCCCTCCACTTT
abundance: many; v_gene: TRBV30; d_gene: NA; j_gene: TRBJ2-3; CDR3aa: CASDSPGGTDTQYF; CDR3nt: TGTGCCTCAGACTCCCCGGGAGGCACAGATACGCAGTATTTT
abundance: once; v_gene: TRBV19; d_gene: NA; j_gene: TRBJ2-7; CDR3aa: CASSMGGAEQYF; CDR3nt: TGTGCCAGTAGTATGGGGGGCGCCGAGCAGTACTTC
abundance: many; v_gene: TRBV27; d_gene: NA; j_gene: TRBJ2-7; CDR3aa: CASSSFRTEQYF; CDR3nt: TGTGCCAGCAGTTCTTTCCGGACCGAGCAGTACTTC
abundance: once; v_gene: TRBV2; d_gene: NA; j_gene: TRBJ1-5; CDR3aa: CASSEAGSRGNQPQHF; CDR3nt: TGTGCCAGCAGTGAAGCGGGTAGCAGGGGCAATCAGCCCCAGCATTTT
abundance: many; v_gene: TRBV11-1; d_gene: NA; j_gene: TRBJ2-3; CDR3aa: CASSRAGERRNTDTQYF; CDR3nt: TGTGCCAGCAGCCGCGCAGGGGAGCGGAGAAACACAGATACGCAGTATTTT
abundance: NA; v_gene: TRBV20-1; d_gene: NA; j_gene: TRBJ1-1; CDR3aa: CSARGGRGTEAFF; CDR3nt: TGCAGTGCTAGAGGGGGAAGGGGTACTGAAGCTTTCTTT
abundance: many; v_gene: TRBV11-2; d_gene: TRBD2; j_gene: TRBJ2-1; CDR3aa: CASRNSGSGAEQFF; CDR3nt: TGTGCCAGCAGGAACAGCGGGAGCGGGGCTGAGCAGTTCTTC
abundance: NA; v_gene: TRBV18; d_gene: TRBD1; j_gene: TRBJ2-1; CDR3aa: CASSPRTGGAYNEQFF; CDR3nt: TGTGCCAGCTCACCGAGGACAGGGGGCGCCTACAATGAGCAGTTCTTC
abundance: many; v_gene: TRBV19; d_gene: NA; j_gene: TRBJ1-2; CDR3aa: CASTRDFYGYTF; CDR3nt: TGTGCCAGTACTCGGGATTTCTATGGCTACACCTTC
abundance: many; v_gene: TRBV7-8; d_gene: NA; j_gene: TRBJ2-1; CDR3aa: CASSLEVSGRNEQFF; CDR3nt: TGTGCCAGCAGCTTAGAAGTTTCGGGGAGGAATGAGCAGTTCTTC
abundance: few; v_gene: TRBV29-1; d_gene: NA; j_gene: TRBJ2-7; CDR3aa: CSVMGSLGTPTYEQYF; CDR3nt: TGCAGCGTGATGGGTTCGTTAGGGACACCGACCTACGAGCAGTACTTC
abundance: NA; v_gene: TRBV14; d_gene: NA; j_gene: TRBJ2-7; CDR3aa: CASSQARDYEQYF; CDR3nt: TGTGCCAGCAGCCAAGCACGGGACTACGAGCAGTACTTC
abundance: few; v_gene: TRBV5-1; d_gene: TRBD2; j_gene: TRBJ2-5; CDR3aa: CASSRGTSSQETQYF; CDR3nt: TGCGCCAGCAGCCGCGGGACTAGCAGCCAAGAGACCCAGTACTTC
abundance: NA; v_gene: TRBV6-1; d_gene: TRBD1; j_gene: TRBJ1-2; CDR3aa: CASSEGRGWYYGYTF; CDR3nt: TGTGCCAGCAGTGAAGGCAGGGGGTGGTACTATGGCTACACCTTC
abundance: NA; v_gene: TRBV28; d_gene: TRBD1; j_gene: TRBJ1-2; CDR3aa: CATGQGLSYGYTF; CDR3nt: TGTGCCACCGGACAGGGATTATCCTATGGCTACACCTTC
abundance: NA; v_gene: TRBV13; d_gene: NA; j_gene: TRBJ1-1; CDR3aa: CASSSYFRGTEAFF; CDR3nt: TGTGCCAGCAGCTCTTATTTCAGGGGCACTGAAGCTTTCTTT